Below are 18 T cell receptor beta chains sequenced from a single sample in a study of CD8 T cells in ankylosing spondylitis. Notes on the study in general: Among TCR beta sequences, a motif of eight or nine highly homologous variants appeared characteristic of ankylosing spondylitis blood.

The antigens these receptors bind are not known. TCRdb called the 5' RACE reads again in MiXCR, with one record for every CDR3 protein. The repertoire consists of a few hundred thousand distinct CDR3 sequences, with more than 5.5% occurring once and the leading ten covering 14%. Specimen: blood, either unsorted or a sorted T cell fraction (not recorded which). The source is a male donor with ankylosing spondylitis.

There are many counts of this clonotype. This chain links TRBV15 with TRBJ2-5; either TRBD1 or TRBD2 may fit D (5 bases each). V was trimmed by 0 bases and J by 4 bases, leaving 12 bases between them. Germline CDR1 and CDR2: LNHNV and YYDKDF (reference sequence). This CDR3 has 15 amino acids. The CDR3 loop is CATSRDRAGRETQYF. CDR3 sequence (DNA): TGTGCCACCAGCAGAGATAGGGCAGGGAGAGAGACCCAGTACTTC.

CDR3 nucleotide sequence: TGTGCCAGTAGTACCGGGACAGGGAGGGCCTACGAGCAGTACTTC. Residues: CASSTGTGRAYEQYF. The chain uses TRBV19 and TRBJ2-7; TRBD1 agrees at 9 bases. CDR1 and CDR2 from the germline V gene are LNHDA and SQIVND (reference sequence). After removal of 4 bases from V and 2 bases from J, the junction contained 6 bases not matched to a gene. The CDR3 has 15 residues. The full variable domain, rest sourced from reference TRBV19 and TRBJ2-7, is DGGITQSPKYLFRKEGQNVTLSCEQNLNHDAMYWYRQDPGQGLRLIYYSQIVNDFQKGDIAEGYSVSREKKESFPLTVTSAQKNPTAFYLCASSTGTGRAYEQYFGPGTRLTVT.

This sequence joins TRBV10-2 and TRBJ2-7; D unresolved. V was clipped by 7 bases and J by 2 bases, with 12 bases between them. CDR3 length: 13 residues. Germline V lookup: CDR1 WSHSY, CDR2 SAAADI. The CDR3 coding sequence is TGCGCCAGCACTGGGCAGTACACCTACGAGCAGTACTTC. It specifies CASTGQYTYEQYF.

This clonotype was picked up many times. The chain links TRBV20-1 to TRBJ1-5; 7 nucleotides line up with TRBD1. Germline assignment: CDR1 DFQATT and CDR2 SNEGSKA (reference sequence). This CDR3 spans 15 amino acids. The V segment lost 1 base and the J segment 7 bases; nucleotides outside the gene matches: 10. The CDR3 loop reads CSARGATGIGQPQHF. CDR3 nucleotides: TGCAGTGCTAGAGGTGCGACAGGGATCGGACAGCCCCAGCATTTT.

There are many counts of this clonotype. This chain uses TRBV5-5 with TRBJ2-3; D gene unclear. CDR3 length: 16 residues. Between the trimmed V and J ends, which lost 0 bases and 2 bases, there was a span of 13 bases. CDR1 and CDR2 (germline): SGHKS, YYEKEE (reference sequence). CDR3 DNA sequence: TGTGCCAGCAGCTTGGCCAACGCAGGCTTCACAGATACGCAGTATTTT. Translated, it gives CASSLANAGFTDTQYF.

The rearrangement joins TRBV7-9 to TRBJ2-5; D possibly corresponds to TRBD2 (5 bases). The CDR3 is 14 amino acids. Germline-derived CDR1 and CDR2 are SEHNR and FQNEAQ (reference sequence). V gave up 1 base and J gave up 7 bases, with 13 bases separating them. The CDR3 region is CASSLVEGGGTQYF. The CDR3 nucleotides are TGTGCCAGCAGCTTAGTTGAGGGCGGCGGGACCCAGTACTTC.

CDR3: CASNRPGQPNTEAFF. The CDR3 region has the DNA TGTGCCAGCAATCGCCCGGGTCAGCCTAACACTGAAGCTTTCTTT. This chain connects TRBV12-3 or TRBV12-4 to TRBJ1-1, with D unclear. With 7 bases removed from V and 2 bases from J, the gap between germline ends came to 17 bases. The CDR3 consists of 15 residues.

This clonotype was observed a handful of times. V is TRBV12-3 or TRBV12-4 and J is TRBJ2-7, with D tentatively TRBD1 or TRBD2 (6 bases each). This CDR3 comprises 14 residues. V shed 8 bases and J shed 6 bases, with 20 bases lying between them. The CDR3 nucleotides read TGTGCCAGCTCTTTCGGGGGCGCAGCGGTCGAGCAGTACTTC. It encodes CASSFGGAAVEQYF.

Many counts were recorded for this clonotype. V is TRBV4-3 and J is TRBJ2-3; D is uncertain. Germline lookup yields CDR1 LGHNA and CDR2 YSLEER. The CDR3 is 15 amino acids. V dropped 2 bases and J dropped 0 bases, with 9 bases sitting between them. CDR3 residues: CASSQSDRSTDTQYF. CDR3 DNA: TGCGCCAGCAGCCAAAGCGACCGGAGCACAGATACGCAGTATTTT.

This clonotype was detected ten times or more. The chain couples TRBV6-5 to TRBJ2-1, with 9 positions matching TRBD2. The length of the CDR3 is 17 residues. The germline CDR1 and CDR2 sequences are MNHEY and SVGAGI. V lost 0 bases to trimming and J lost 3 bases; unmatched junction nucleotides: 6. CDR3 sequence (DNA): TGTGCCAGCAGTTACTCCCGGACTAGCGCTTACTACAATGAGCAGTTCTTC. Residues: CASSYSRTSAYYNEQFF.

The rearrangement uses TRBV9 and TRBJ2-1; D possibly corresponds to TRBD2 (6 bases). CDR3 size: 17 residues. Germline V gives CDR1 SGDLS, CDR2 YYNGEE. Trimming cost V 0 bases and J 3 bases, with 16 bases left between them. The CDR3 nucleotides read TGTGCCAGCAGCGTAGGCTCGCGGGGTCCATACTACAATGAGCAGTTCTTC. It codes for CASSVGSRGPYYNEQFF.

The CDR3 DNA sequence: TGTGCCATCAGTGAGTCGAACGGGAGGAACTACGAGCAGTACTTC. This sequence encodes CAISESNGRNYEQYF. The chain recombines TRBV10-3 with TRBJ2-7; 7 nucleotides agree with TRBD2. The CDR3 length is 15 residues. V was pared by 0 bases and J by 3 bases, with 5 bases of the junction left unmatched. Looked up from germline, CDR1 is ENHRY and CDR2 is SYGVKD.

As concerns this clonotype: The DNA is omitted, as the CDR3 cannot be located on it reliably, and the CDR3 follows TCRdb's listing. The J gene is TRBJ2-3, the V gene TRBV11-2; the table's D call, TRBD1, was not checked against the DNA. Inclusive of both ends, the CDR3 amounts to 18 amino acids. The germline V gene encodes CDR1 SGHAT and CDR2 FQNNGV. CDR3 in amino acids: CASSLKPLWQGYTDTQYF.

This clonotype appeared many times. This chain connects TRBV20-1 to TRBJ2-1, with a possible D match to TRBD1 (5 bases). The ends were cut back, 3 bases at V and 5 bases at J, with 17 bases in the middle. The germline V gene encodes CDR1 DFQATT and CDR2 SNEGSKA (reference sequence). The CDR3 spans 15 residues. The CDR3: CSASPPGLGDNEQFF. The CDR3 DNA reads as TGCAGTGCTAGCCCCCCTGGGCTAGGGGACAATGAGCAGTTCTTC.

At least ten counts were recorded for this clonotype. V is TRBV10-3 and J is TRBJ2-1; 8 bases are a match to TRBD2. CDR1 is ENHRY and CDR2 is SYGVKD in the germline V gene. CDR3 length equals 16 residues. V was clipped by 4 bases and J by 0 bases; unmatched bases: 5. The CDR3, as DNA: TGTGCCATCAGTGTTATAGCGGGAAGCTCCTACAATGAGCAGTTCTTC. Translated: CAISVIAGSSYNEQFF.

This clonotype was picked up many times. The chain uses TRBV4-2 and TRBJ1-4; TRBD1 matches 8 bases. The V and J ends lost 4 bases and 5 bases, in that order; junction bases with no gene match: 18. The CDR3 length is 19 residues. In germline, CDR1 is LGHNA, CDR2 YNFKEQ. CDR3 residues: CASSLLPYLGRQGNEKLFF. In DNA, the CDR3 is TGTGCCAGCAGCCTTTTACCGTATTTGGGCCGACAGGGGAATGAAAAACTGTTTTTT.

This clonotype was detected many times. The chain links TRBV6-2 or TRBV6-3 to TRBJ1-1; D gene unclear. Germline CDR1 is MNHEY and CDR2 is SVGEGT. The V and J ends lost 3 bases and 8 bases respectively, with 19 bases between them. There are 15 residues in the CDR3. CDR3: CASSYDGRRRWEAFF. For the CDR3, the DNA is TGTGCCAGCAGTTATGATGGCCGTCGTCGTTGGGAAGCTTTCTTT.

This clonotype was recorded at least ten times. The rearrangement joins TRBV4-3 to TRBJ2-1; D remains ambiguous. The CDR3 length is 14 residues. The V gene lost 0 bases and the J gene lost 5 bases, with 8 bases spanning the gap. Per germline, CDR1 LGHNA and CDR2 YSLEER. The CDR3 loop is CASSQDFSNNEQFF. In DNA, the CDR3 is TGCGCCAGCAGCCAAGATTTCTCGAACAATGAGCAGTTCTTC.